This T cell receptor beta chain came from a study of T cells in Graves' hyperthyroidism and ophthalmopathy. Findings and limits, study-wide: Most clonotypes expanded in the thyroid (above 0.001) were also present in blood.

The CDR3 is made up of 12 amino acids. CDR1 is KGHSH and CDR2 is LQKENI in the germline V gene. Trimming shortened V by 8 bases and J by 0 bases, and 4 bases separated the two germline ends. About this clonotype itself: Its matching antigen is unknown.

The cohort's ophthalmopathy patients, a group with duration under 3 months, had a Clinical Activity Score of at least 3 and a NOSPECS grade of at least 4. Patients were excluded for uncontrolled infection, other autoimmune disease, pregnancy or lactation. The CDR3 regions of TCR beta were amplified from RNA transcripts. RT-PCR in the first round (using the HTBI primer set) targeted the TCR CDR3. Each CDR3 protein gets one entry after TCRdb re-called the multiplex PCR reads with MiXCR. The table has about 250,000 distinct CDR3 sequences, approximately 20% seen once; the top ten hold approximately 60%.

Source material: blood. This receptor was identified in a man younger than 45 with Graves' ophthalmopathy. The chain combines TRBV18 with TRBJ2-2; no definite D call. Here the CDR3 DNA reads TGTGCCAGCCAGCCGAACACCGGGGAGCTGTTTTTT. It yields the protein CASQPNTGELFF.